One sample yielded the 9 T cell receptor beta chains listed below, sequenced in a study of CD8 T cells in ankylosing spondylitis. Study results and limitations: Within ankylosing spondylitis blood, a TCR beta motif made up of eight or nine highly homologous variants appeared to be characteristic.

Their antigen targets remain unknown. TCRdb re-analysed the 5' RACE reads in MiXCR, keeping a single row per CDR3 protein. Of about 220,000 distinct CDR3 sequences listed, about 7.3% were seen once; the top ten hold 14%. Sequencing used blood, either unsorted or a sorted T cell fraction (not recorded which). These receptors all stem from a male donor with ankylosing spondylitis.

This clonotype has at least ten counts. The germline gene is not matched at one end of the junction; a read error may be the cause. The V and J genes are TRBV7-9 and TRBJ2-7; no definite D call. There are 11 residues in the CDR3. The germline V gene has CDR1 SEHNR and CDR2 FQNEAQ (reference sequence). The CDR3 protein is CASSVAREQYF. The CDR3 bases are TGTGCCAGCAGCGTAGCTCGGGAGCAGTACTTC.

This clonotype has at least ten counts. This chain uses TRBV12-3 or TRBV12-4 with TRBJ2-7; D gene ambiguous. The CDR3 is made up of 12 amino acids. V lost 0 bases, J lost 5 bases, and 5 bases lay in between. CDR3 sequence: CASSLAMNEQYF. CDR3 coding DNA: TGTGCCAGCAGTTTAGCGATGAACGAGCAGTACTTC.

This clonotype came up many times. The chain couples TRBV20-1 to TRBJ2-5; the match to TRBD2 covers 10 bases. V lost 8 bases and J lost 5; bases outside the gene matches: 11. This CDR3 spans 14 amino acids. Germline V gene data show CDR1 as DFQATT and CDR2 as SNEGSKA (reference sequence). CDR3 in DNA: TGCAGTTATGTTCTAGCGGGGGTCCGGGAGACCCAGTACTTC. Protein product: CSYVLAGVRETQYF.

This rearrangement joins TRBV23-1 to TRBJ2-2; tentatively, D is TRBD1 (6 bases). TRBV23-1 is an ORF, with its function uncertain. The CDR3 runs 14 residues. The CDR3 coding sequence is TGCGCTTCACACCCTAGGGGGTTCACCGGGGAGCTGTTTTTT. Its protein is CASHPRGFTGELFF.

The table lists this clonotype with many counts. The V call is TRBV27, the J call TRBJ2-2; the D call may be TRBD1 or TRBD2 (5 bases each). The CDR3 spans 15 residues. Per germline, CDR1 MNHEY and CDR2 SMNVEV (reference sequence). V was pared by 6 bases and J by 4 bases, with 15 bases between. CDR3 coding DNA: TGTGCCAGCAGAACCGGGACCCGCGGCACCGGGGAGCTGTTTTTT. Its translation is CASRTGTRGTGELFF.

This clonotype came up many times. The CDR3 spells CSVVGQSNTGELFF. The CDR3 DNA is TGCAGCGTTGTCGGACAGTCGAACACCGGGGAGCTGTTTTTT. The chain employs TRBV29-1 and TRBJ2-2; D possibly corresponds to TRBD1 (6 bases). Germline V gives CDR1 SQVTM, CDR2 ANQGSEA. V was shortened by 4 bases and J by 0 bases, with 9 bases between the two germline ends. There are 14 residues in the CDR3.

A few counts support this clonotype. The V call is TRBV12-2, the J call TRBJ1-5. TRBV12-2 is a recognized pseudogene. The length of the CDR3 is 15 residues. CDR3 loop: CASRLKYNKRQPQHF. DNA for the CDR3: TGTGCAAGTCGCTTAAAGTACAATAAAAGGCAGCCCCAGCATTTT.

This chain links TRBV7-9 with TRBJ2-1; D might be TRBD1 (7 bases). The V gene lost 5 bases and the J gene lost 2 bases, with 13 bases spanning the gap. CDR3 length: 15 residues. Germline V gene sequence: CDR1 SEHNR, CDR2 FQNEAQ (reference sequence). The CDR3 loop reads CASSDRVAAYNEQFF. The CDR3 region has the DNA TGTGCCAGCAGCGACAGGGTAGCGGCCTACAATGAGCAGTTCTTC.

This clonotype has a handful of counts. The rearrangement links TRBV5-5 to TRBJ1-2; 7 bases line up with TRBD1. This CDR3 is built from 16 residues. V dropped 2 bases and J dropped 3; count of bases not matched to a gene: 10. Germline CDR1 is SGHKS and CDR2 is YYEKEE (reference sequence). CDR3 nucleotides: TGTGCCAGCAGCTTCTCACAGGGGAAGGTTGACTATGGCTACACCTTC. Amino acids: CASSFSQGKVDYGYTF.